The rows below give T cell receptor beta chains drawn from one sample of a study of T cells after somatic rescue of genetic block. Measured with immunoSEQ multiplex PCR; TCRdb has only the in-frame clones, and not every one. The sample lists some 70,000 clones, roughly 88% seen once, with approximately 3% in the top ten. Input material: peripheral blood mononuclear cells (PBMCs). Receptors originate from a man aged 25-40 years. Both conserved end residues are part of each CDR3. The order of the fields is D gene, clone size, V gene, J gene, CDR3 protein, CDR3 DNA. The D gene is left open where the match is weak. Rows may omit the clone size; those that give it use once, few, many or a size class.

D: NA; size: once; V: TRBV5-4; J: TRBJ1-1; CDR3: CASSRELANTEAFF; DNA: TGTGCCAGCAGCCGCGAGTTGGCGAACACTGAAGCTTTCTTT
D: NA; size: NA; V: TRBV9; J: TRBJ2-3; CDR3: CASSATISTDTQYF; DNA: TGTGCCAGCAGCGCCACCATCAGCACAGATACGCAGTATTTT
D: NA; size: once; V: TRBV14; J: TRBJ1-4; CDR3: CASSRGNEKLFF; DNA: TGTGCCAGCAGCCGTGGGAATGAAAAACTGTTTTTT
D: NA; size: few; V: TRBV27; J: TRBJ1-2; CDR3: CASSLSSGYGYTF; DNA: TGTGCCAGCAGTTTATCTAGCGGCTATGGCTACACCTTC
D: TRBD2; size: NA; V: TRBV7-2; J: TRBJ2-7; CDR3: CASSPRLAAYEQYF; DNA: TGTGCCAGCAGCCCTCGACTAGCGGCCTACGAGCAGTACTTC
D: NA; size: NA; V: TRBV9; J: TRBJ2-7; CDR3: CASSVGFKDGVYEQYF; DNA: TGTGCCAGCAGCGTAGGGTTCAAGGACGGGGTGTACGAGCAGTACTTC
D: TRBD1; size: once; V: TRBV6-5; J: TRBJ2-7; CDR3: CASSYVTGGRYEQYF; DNA: TGTGCCAGCAGTTACGTGACAGGGGGTAGGTACGAGCAGTACTTC
D: NA; size: NA; V: TRBV7-3; J: TRBJ1-2; CDR3: CASSNKDREVSGYTF; DNA: TGTGCCAGCAGCAATAAGGACCGGGAGGTTAGTGGCTACACCTTC
D: NA; size: NA; V: TRBV15; J: TRBJ2-6; CDR3: CATSRDNSGANVLTF; DNA: TGTGCCACCAGCAGAGACAACTCTGGGGCCAACGTCCTGACTTTC
D: TRBD2; size: NA; V: TRBV10-2; J: TRBJ2-1; CDR3: CASSDPLAGWNSTYNEQFF; DNA: TGCGCCAGCAGTGACCCACTAGCGGGGTGGAACTCGACATACAATGAGCAGTTCTTC
D: NA; size: NA; V: TRBV21-1; J: TRBJ1-1; CDR3: CASSRTGTLHYTEAFF; DNA: TGTGCCAGCAGCCGGACAGGGACCTTACATTACACTGAAGCTTTCTTT
D: NA; size: NA; V: TRBV18; J: TRBJ1-1; CDR3: CASSPIPGSAEAFF; DNA: TGTGCCAGCTCCCCTATTCCGGGGTCGGCTGAAGCTTTCTTT
D: TRBD1; size: NA; V: TRBV19; J: TRBJ2-7; CDR3: CASSMKGQGPTYEQYF; DNA: TGTGCCAGTAGTATGAAAGGACAGGGGCCAACCTACGAGCAGTACTTC
D: TRBD1; size: once; V: TRBV5-4; J: TRBJ2-5; CDR3: CASSLDGQGQETQYF; DNA: TGTGCCAGCAGCTTAGACGGACAGGGGCAAGAGACCCAGTACTTC
D: TRBD1; size: once; V: TRBV11-2; J: TRBJ2-5; CDR3: CASSFGQASKWQETQYF; DNA: TGTGCCAGCAGCTTCGGACAGGCGAGTAAGTGGCAAGAGACCCAGTACTTC
D: TRBD2; size: NA; V: TRBV7-8; J: TRBJ2-5; CDR3: CASSPLAGGFPSQETQYF; DNA: TGTGCCAGCAGCCCGTTAGCGGGGGGATTCCCGTCTCAAGAGACCCAGTACTTC
D: TRBD1; size: many; V: TRBV6-6; J: TRBJ1-3; CDR3: CASSTGAVGNTIYF; DNA: TGTGCCAGCAGTACAGGGGCCGTCGGAAACACCATATATTTT
D: NA; size: NA; V: TRBV6-5; J: TRBJ1-4; CDR3: CASSYSQGGEKLFF; DNA: TGTGCCAGCAGTTACTCGCAAGGGGGGGAAAAACTGTTTTTT
D: TRBD1; size: NA; V: TRBV19; J: TRBJ2-5; CDR3: CASSISQQGAGETQYF; DNA: TGTGCCAGTAGTATAAGTCAGCAGGGGGCTGGAGAGACCCAGTACTTC
D: NA; size: NA; V: TRBV20-1; J: TRBJ2-3; CDR3: CSATARDTQYF; DNA: TGCAGTGCTACAGCCAGAGATACGCAGTATTTT
D: NA; size: NA; V: TRBV19; J: TRBJ2-1; CDR3: CASSTRAPLNEQFF; DNA: TGTGCCAGTAGTACAAGAGCACCTTTGAATGAGCAGTTCTTC
D: NA; size: NA; V: TRBV2; J: TRBJ2-7; CDR3: CASIREAARYEQYF; DNA: TGTGCCAGCATAAGGGAAGCAGCGAGATACGAGCAGTACTTC
D: NA; size: NA; V: TRBV5-1; J: TRBJ2-3; CDR3: CASSHTPTDTQYF; DNA: TGCGCCAGCAGCCACACTCCCACAGATACGCAGTATTTT
D: TRBD2; size: NA; V: TRBV28; J: TRBJ2-3; CDR3: CASSPQTLAGDRDTQYF; DNA: TGTGCCAGCAGTCCCCAGACACTAGCGGGAGACAGGGATACGCAGTATTTT
D: TRBD1; size: NA; V: TRBV7-9; J: TRBJ2-3; CDR3: CASSPTGQGRPDTQYF; DNA: TGTGCCAGCAGCCCCACTGGACAGGGTAGACCAGATACGCAGTATTTT
D: NA; size: few; V: TRBV6-4; J: TRBJ2-3; CDR3: CASSRNGGTDTQYF; DNA: TGTGCCAGTTCGCGGAACGGGGGCACAGATACGCAGTATTTT
D: NA; size: NA; V: TRBV4-1; J: TRBJ2-2; CDR3: CASSQIKGPNTGELFF; DNA: TGCGCCAGCAGCCAAATTAAAGGGCCGAACACCGGGGAGCTGTTTTTT
D: TRBD1; size: NA; V: TRBV4-3; J: TRBJ1-1; CDR3: CASSQDRQGNTEAFF; DNA: TGCGCCAGCAGCCAAGACCGACAGGGGAACACTGAAGCTTTCTTT
D: NA; size: NA; V: TRBV15; J: TRBJ1-1; CDR3: CATSRGLGAEAFF; DNA: TGTGCCACCAGCAGAGGGCTGGGCGCTGAAGCTTTCTTT
D: TRBD1; size: once; V: TRBV29-1; J: TRBJ1-4; CDR3: CSVEAGGAATNEKLFF; DNA: TGCAGCGTTGAGGCAGGGGGCGCGGCAACTAATGAAAAACTGTTTTTT
D: NA; size: NA; V: TRBV7-9; J: TRBJ1-3; CDR3: CASRSVSSGNTIYF; DNA: TGTGCCAGCAGATCAGTAAGCTCTGGAAACACCATATATTTT
D: NA; size: NA; V: TRBV7-8; J: TRBJ1-5; CDR3: CASSLIGQPQHF; DNA: TGTGCCAGCAGCTTAATCGGCCAGCCCCAGCATTTT
D: TRBD1; size: NA; V: TRBV5-1; J: TRBJ1-4; CDR3: CASSSQGAPNEKLFF; DNA: TGCGCCAGCAGCTCCCAGGGGGCGCCTAATGAAAAACTGTTTTTT
D: TRBD2; size: NA; V: TRBV5-1; J: TRBJ2-3; CDR3: CASSLPGTSADTQYF; DNA: TGCGCCAGCAGCTTGCCTGGGACTAGCGCAGATACGCAGTATTTT
D: NA; size: NA; V: TRBV21-1; J: TRBJ2-1; CDR3: CASSREPNEQFF; DNA: TGTGCCAGCAGCAGAGAACCCAATGAGCAGTTCTTC
D: TRBD1; size: NA; V: TRBV27; J: TRBJ2-7; CDR3: CAVRRTGGPEQYF; DNA: TGTGCAGTCCGGCGGACAGGGGGCCCCGAGCAGTACTTC
D: NA; size: NA; V: TRBV27; J: TRBJ1-1; CDR3: CATLKALGTEAFF; DNA: TGTGCCACGCTCAAGGCTCTGGGCACTGAAGCTTTCTTT
D: NA; size: NA; V: TRBV5-6; J: TRBJ2-7; CDR3: CASSLGRPYEQYF; DNA: TGTGCCAGCAGCTTGGGCAGACCCTACGAGCAGTACTTC
D: NA; size: NA; V: TRBV7-8; J: TRBJ2-3; CDR3: CASSSDATSTDTQYF; DNA: TGTGCCAGCAGCTCCGACGCGACTAGCACAGATACGCAGTATTTT
D: NA; size: NA; V: TRBV11-2; J: TRBJ2-6; CDR3: CASSLAGGANVLTF; DNA: TGTGCCAGCAGCTTGGCGGGCGGGGCCAACGTCCTGACTTTC
D: TRBD2; size: NA; V: TRBV6-5; J: TRBJ2-1; CDR3: CASSSIAGKGYNEQFF; DNA: TGTGCCAGCAGTTCCATAGCGGGAAAGGGCTACAATGAGCAGTTCTTC
D: NA; size: NA; V: TRBV18; J: TRBJ2-5; CDR3: CASSPRGQETQYF; DNA: TGTGCCAGCTCACCCCGGGGCCAAGAGACCCAGTACTTC
D: NA; size: NA; V: TRBV19; J: TRBJ2-3; CDR3: CASSRGDTQYF; DNA: TGTGCCAGTAGTAGGGGGGATACGCAGTATTTT
D: NA; size: NA; V: TRBV7-2; J: TRBJ2-3; CDR3: CASSPQLPDTQYF; DNA: TGTGCCAGCAGCCCCCAGTTACCCGATACGCAGTATTTT
D: NA; size: few; V: TRBV6-1; J: TRBJ2-5; CDR3: CASSGAGRGETQYF; DNA: TGTGCCAGCAGTGGAGCGGGCAGGGGAGAGACCCAGTACTTC
D: NA; size: NA; V: TRBV19; J: TRBJ1-2; CDR3: CASSISSGTHTF; DNA: TGTGCCAGTAGTATTTCATCAGGTACCCACACCTTC
D: TRBD1; size: NA; V: TRBV18; J: TRBJ1-5; CDR3: CASSASGQGAFLQPQHF; DNA: TGTGCCAGCTCCGCTTCGGGACAGGGGGCCTTTCTTCAGCCCCAGCATTTT
D: NA; size: NA; V: TRBV28; J: TRBJ2-7; CDR3: CASSPYRDLLEQYF; DNA: TGTGCCAGCAGTCCCTACAGGGACCTTCTCGAGCAGTACTTC